The source of this T cell receptor (beta chain) is a study of CD8 T cells in ankylosing spondylitis (dated by TCRdb to 2016 to 2017). Context from the whole study: The study set out to find disease-linked TCR variants by profiling T cell receptor beta repertoires in ankylosing spondylitis patients and healthy donors. In total, the full study cohort was made up of 95 to 110 healthy donors and 25 or so ankylosing spondylitis patients. Peripheral blood samples were taken, and synovial fluid was additionally collected from ankylosing spondylitis patients. Paper-wide results and their limitations: The disease-linked clones showed a CD8+ phenotype and occurred at relatively low frequencies in peripheral blood. Blood from ankylosing spondylitis patients appeared to be characterized by a TCR beta motif made up of 8 or 9 highly homologous amino acid variants. Significant enrichment of the disease-linked clones was reported in matched synovial fluid samples from ankylosing spondylitis patients. Some of the motif variants had been reported before in the synovial fluid and blood of reactive arthritis patients, a finding that suggests common disease-initiation mechanisms.

Per the germline V gene (reference sequence), MNHNY is the CDR1 and SVGAGI is the CDR2. The CDR3 sequence holds 13 residues, the cysteine and phenylalanine included. Only the CDR3 DNA is retained, 39 bases long and in frame from the first base. The V end loses 2 bases and the J end loses 0 bases, and a stretch of 1 base separates them. Data came from an Illumina HiSeq 2500. TCR beta libraries were prepared by quantitative 5'-RACE with molecular barcodes. As for the original processing: A new computational method based on a probabilistic model of VDJ rearrangement was used to identify disease-linked TCR variants. TCRdb trimmed the raw reads at Q25, called clones with MiXCR and kept productive beta chains. Rows are unified per CDR3 protein, each entry keeping the most common DNA and genes. In this record, the V and J calls reflect TCRdb's handling and not the investigators' own analysis. This sample has about 750,000 distinct CDR3 sequences in its table, and around 20% of those were observed once. Of the sample, around 20% is held by the ten largest clones.

Details on this clonotype: No antigen is known for it. Nothing much larger sits one base from this clone, and base qualities are not available.

The chain uses TRBV6-6 and TRBJ1-4, with an unclear D gene assignment. The origin of this receptor is a male donor with ankylosing spondylitis. Sequenced input: blood, either unsorted or a sorted T cell fraction (not recorded which). The sequenced DNA is TGTGCCAGCAGTTACACAACTAATGAAAAACTGTTTTTT. It translates as CASSYTTNEKLFF.